This T cell receptor beta chain was recorded in a study of immune cell composition in non-small cell lung cancer. Normal lung sampling was at least 3 cm from the tumour, as distant as possible. TCRdb's table, derived via immunoSEQ multiplex PCR, lists solely in-frame clones and lacks some. The sample carries roughly 3,000 clones, approximately 73% recorded once. The data were also submitted as part of a second study, on CD4 T cells in lung cancer. That paper states: CD4+ clones recognizing candidate mutation-encoded neoepitopes were isolated from blood. Before giving blood, patients had received treatments including platinum chemotherapy, some also nivolumab or pembrolizumab. Possibly, some blood-derived responses are in vitro primed naive T cells.

Material: non-adjacent lung tissue. The clonotype comes from a human donor with non-small cell lung cancer.

CDR3 sequence: CASSFQRGGANVLTF. CDR3 nucleotide sequence: TGTGCCAGCAGCTTTCAGCGTGGTGGGGCCAACGTCCTGACTTTC. V is TRBV7-8 and J is TRBJ2-6; no reliable D call. The V end was cut by 3 bases, the J end by 3 bases, with 9 bases between. This CDR3 comprises 15 residues. Germline V gene data show CDR1 as SGHVS and CDR2 as FQNEAQ.